This T cell receptor beta chain was sequenced in a study of T cells in Graves' hyperthyroidism and ophthalmopathy. Regions amplified from RNA transcripts were the TCR beta CDR3 regions. The TCR CDR3 was amplified in a first-round RT-PCR using the HTBI primer set. TCRdb analysed the multiplex PCR reads with MiXCR anew, one entry per CDR3 protein. The data show a few hundred thousand distinct CDR3 sequences, about 15% seen once. Disease duration under 2 months; hyperthyroidism patients were aged 18 to 65. This clonotype has ten or more counts. The germline CDR1 and CDR2 sequences are DFQATT and SNEGSKA (reference sequence). The V end was cut by 3 bases, the J end by 10 bases, with 16 bases between. The CDR3 runs 14 residues.

Sequences were obtained from blood. This receptor was obtained from a woman younger than 35 with Graves' hyperthyroidism that later progressed to Graves' ophthalmopathy. The chain employs TRBV20-1 and TRBJ1-6; tentatively, D is TRBD1 (5 bases). The CDR3 reads CSASAGTAGSPLHF. DNA for the CDR3: TGCAGTGCTAGTGCGGGGACTGCAGGATCACCCCTCCACTTT.